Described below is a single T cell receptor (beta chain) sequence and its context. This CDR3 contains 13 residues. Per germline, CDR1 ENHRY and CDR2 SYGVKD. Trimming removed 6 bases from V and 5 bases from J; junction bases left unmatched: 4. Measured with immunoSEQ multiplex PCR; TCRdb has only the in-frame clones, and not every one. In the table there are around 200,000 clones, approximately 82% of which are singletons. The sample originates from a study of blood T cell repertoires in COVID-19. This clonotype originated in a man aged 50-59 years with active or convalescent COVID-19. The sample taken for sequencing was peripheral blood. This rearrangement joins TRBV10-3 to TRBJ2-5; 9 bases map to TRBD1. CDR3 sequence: CAIRDTGGETQYF. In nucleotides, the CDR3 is TGTGCCATCAGGGACACAGGGGGCGAGACCCAGTACTTC.